Each of the 31 T cell receptor beta chains below was sequenced from the same sample in a study of control samples from healthy donors and cancer patients. TCRdb's table, derived via immunoSEQ multiplex PCR, lists solely in-frame clones and lacks some. In the table there are 150,000 to 200,000 clones, more than 90% of which are singletons. The sequencing input was blood. These receptor sequences come from a man aged 25-40 years in good health.

DNA for the CDR3: TGTGCCAGCAGCAGAGGTAGCGGGACGCGTGAGCAGTACTTC. Translation gives CASSRGSGTREQYF. The chain employs TRBV27 and TRBJ2-7, with 8 nucleotides matching TRBD2. There are 14 residues in the CDR3. In germline, CDR1 is MNHEY, CDR2 SMNVEV (reference sequence). Trimming removed 6 bases from V and 7 bases from J; junction bases left unmatched: 11.

This clone appeared a single time. The chain links TRBV6-5 to TRBJ2-1; 11 bases fit TRBD2. Germline CDR1 MNHEY, CDR2 SVGAGI. This CDR3 comprises 15 residues. The J segment lost 4 bases and the V segment lost 10 bases, leaving 9 bases of the junction unmatched. The CDR3 bases are TGTGCCACCACAGAGACTAGCGGGGAGTACAATGAGCAGTTCTTC. It is translated as CATTETSGEYNEQFF.

The chain couples TRBV10-1 to TRBJ2-5; unclear D gene. Deletions cut 7 bases from V and 5 bases from J, with 2 bases between. CDR1 is WNHNN and CDR2 is SYGVQD in the germline V gene (reference sequence). The CDR3 runs 9 residues. The CDR3 loop is CASTETQYF. CDR3 DNA: TGCGCCAGCACGGAGACCCAGTACTTC.

V is TRBV11-2 and J is TRBJ1-6, with D possibly being TRBD1 (6 bases). The ends were cut back, 3 bases at V and 7 bases at J, with 7 bases in the middle. Looked up from germline, CDR1 is SGHAT and CDR2 is FQNNGV. The CDR3 consists of 13 residues. CDR3 DNA: TGTGCCAGCAGCTTGGGGGCCAATTCACCCCTCCACTTT. Translation: CASSLGANSPLHF.

V is TRBV7-2 and J is TRBJ2-5; the D gene is possibly TRBD1 (6 bases). CDR1 and CDR2 (germline): SGHTA, FQGNSA. There are 14 residues in the CDR3. Trimming removed 3 bases at V and 0 bases at J, with 8 bases between. The CDR3 DNA is TGTGCCAGCAGCTTCTACAGGGACCAAGAGACCCAGTACTTC. Its protein product is CASSFYRDQETQYF.

This clone is a singleton in its sample. The genes are TRBV29-1 and TRBJ1-2; the D is unclear. Trimming took off 4 bases at V and 8 bases at J, with 17 bases between the two ends. The length of the CDR3 is 13 residues. The germline gives CDR1 SQVTM, CDR2 ANQGSEA. The CDR3 DNA sequence: TGCAGCGTTGTCGACGAGGGAATGAAGGGCTACACCTTC. Protein product: CSVVDEGMKGYTF.

The chain has TRBV10-3 and TRBJ2-7; D is perhaps TRBD2 (5 bases). The germline CDR1 and CDR2 sequences are ENHRY and SYGVKD. The CDR3 is 14 amino acids. V was trimmed by 7 bases and J by 3 bases, leaving 16 bases between them. The CDR3 is CAINAFGRGYEQYF. CDR3 bases: TGTGCCATCAACGCCTTCGGCCGGGGCTACGAGCAGTACTTC.

The genes are TRBV9 and TRBJ2-1; no clear D. Trimming shortened V by 3 bases and J by 5 bases, and 3 bases separated the two germline ends. The CDR3 length is 11 residues. Germline CDR1 and CDR2: SGDLS and YYNGEE. DNA of the CDR3: TGTGCCAGCAGCGGAAACAATGAGCAGTTCTTC. Protein: CASSGNNEQFF.

J is TRBJ2-7 and V is TRBV27; D is undetermined. There are 13 residues in the CDR3. Trimming left V 1 base short and J 4 bases short, with 8 bases between. The germline V gene has CDR1 MNHEY and CDR2 SMNVEV (reference sequence). The CDR3 loop reads CASSLWKGYEQYF. The CDR3 bases are TGTGCCAGCAGTTTATGGAAGGGATACGAGCAGTACTTC.

This sequence joins TRBV5-1 and TRBJ1-4; 9 bases fit TRBD1. This CDR3 contains 15 residues. The junction had 5 bases not matched to a gene; V was cut back by 0 bases and J by 8 bases. Per the germline V gene, CDR1 is SGHRS and CDR2 is YFSETQ. The CDR3 protein is CASSLGDRDGEKLFF. In DNA, the CDR3 is TGCGCCAGCAGCTTGGGGGACAGGGATGGAGAAAAACTGTTTTTT.

J is TRBJ1-1 and V is TRBV2, with D tentatively TRBD1 (5 bases). Trimming removed 6 bases at V and 5 bases at J, with 10 bases between. Germline V gene lookup returns CDR1 SNHLY and CDR2 FYNNEI. The length of the CDR3 is 12 residues. The CDR3 region is CASRAGRTEAFF. The CDR3 nucleotides are TGTGCCAGCAGGGCAGGGAGGACTGAAGCTTTCTTT. Together with reference TRBV2 and TRBJ1-1, the CDR3 gives the full variable domain: EPEVTQTPSHQVTQMGQEVILRCVPISNHLYFYWYRQILGQKVEFLVSFYNNEISEKSEIFDDQFSVERPDGSNFTLKIRSTKLEDSAMYFCASRAGRTEAFFGQGTRLTVV.

This clone showed up just once. The J gene is TRBJ1-4, the V gene TRBV2; D might be TRBD1 (6 bases). The CDR3 runs 15 residues. The V end lost 2 bases, the J end lost 5 bases, and 12 bases lay between the germline ends. Looked up from germline, CDR1 is SNHLY and CDR2 is FYNNEI. The CDR3 region has the DNA TGTGCCAGCAGTGAATGGACAGATTTGAATGAAAAACTGTTTTTT. Translating it yields CASSEWTDLNEKLFF.

The chain links TRBV4-3 to TRBJ1-1; 9 bases map to TRBD1. The junction had 8 bases not matched to a gene; V was cut back by 3 bases and J by 6 bases. The CDR3 has 15 amino acids. Germline V gene sequence: CDR1 LGHNA, CDR2 YSLEER. For the CDR3, the DNA is TGCGCCAGCAGCCATGGGACAGGGACAGCAGCTGAAGCTTTCTTT. The encoded protein is CASSHGTGTAAEAFF.

The chain is built from TRBV7-6 and TRBJ2-5; TRBD2 aligns across 8 bases. From germline, CDR1 is SGHVS and CDR2 FNYEAQ. CDR3 length equals 16 residues. V was pared by 5 bases and J by 5 bases, with 13 bases of the junction left unmatched. CDR3 sequence: CASSNWGESGGETQYF. CDR3 DNA sequence: TGTGCCAGCAGCAACTGGGGGGAGAGCGGGGGTGAGACCCAGTACTTC. The full variable domain, with the rest looked up from reference TRBV7-6 and TRBJ2-5, is GAGVSQSPRYKVTKRGQDVALRCDPISGHVSLYWYRQALGQGPEFLTYFNYEAQQDKSGLPNDRFSAERPEGSISTLTIQRTEQRDSAMYRCASSNWGESGGETQYFGPGTRLLVL.

This sequence joins TRBV5-4 and TRBJ1-4; 9 bases line up with TRBD1. The CDR3 extends over 18 amino acids. After removal of 2 bases from V and 2 bases from J, the junction contained 10 bases not matched to a gene. Germline V lookup: CDR1 SGHNT, CDR2 YYREEE (reference sequence). Written as DNA, the CDR3 is TGTGCCAGCAGCTTAAACAGGGGGCGAGGATCTACTAATGAAAAACTGTTTTTT. Encoded protein: CASSLNRGRGSTNEKLFF. The full variable domain, in which reference TRBV5-4 and TRBJ1-4 provide the parts outside the CDR3, is ETGVTQSPTHLIKTRGQQVTLRCSSQSGHNTVSWYQQALGQGPQFIFQYYREEENGRGNFPPRFSGLQFPNYSSELNVNALELDDSALYLCASSLNRGRGSTNEKLFFGSGTQLSVL.

CDR3 sequence reads: CASTKAANTEAFF. CDR3 coding DNA: TGTGCCAGCACCAAGGCCGCGAACACTGAAGCTTTCTTT. V usage is TRBV6-6 and J usage is TRBJ1-1, with D hard to call. Germline CDR1 is MNHNY and CDR2 is SVGAGI (reference sequence). The germline V and J ends were trimmed by 7 bases and 1 base, with 10 bases remaining between them. CDR3 length: 13 residues.

The chain uses TRBV4-1 and TRBJ2-7; D gene ambiguous. CDR1 is MGHRA, CDR2 YSYEKL, per germline. Trimming cost V 4 bases and J 4 bases, with 17 bases left between them. The CDR3 has 15 amino acids. CDR3 DNA sequence: TGCGCCAGCAGCCCAAGCCCCCGGGTAGGATACGAGCAGTACTTC. Residues: CASSPSPRVGYEQYF.

This clone was picked up one time. The chain is built from TRBV7-9 and TRBJ2-7; the D gene is possibly TRBD2 (5 bases). Germline CDR1 and CDR2: SEHNR and FQNEAQ (reference sequence). The CDR3 spans 14 residues. The V end was cut by 1 base, the J end by 2 bases, with 9 bases between. CDR3 nucleotides: TGTGCCAGCAGCTTAGTCGGGATCACCTACGAGCAGTACTTC. Amino acids: CASSLVGITYEQYF.

The gene calls are TRBV15 and TRBJ1-5; 9 bases are shared with TRBD1. This CDR3 is 15 amino acids long. From germline, CDR1 is LNHNV and CDR2 YYDKDF (reference sequence). V shed 3 bases, J shed 4 bases, and the junction held 4 bases outside the gene matches. The CDR3 nucleotides read TGTGCCACCAGCAGGGGAGACAGGGGGAATCAGCCCCAGCATTTT. Translation: CATSRGDRGNQPQHF.

V and J are TRBV7-3 and TRBJ2-7, with D perhaps matching TRBD2 (5 bases). The CDR3 contains 13 residues. Per the germline V gene, CDR1 is SGHTA and CDR2 is FQGTGA. The V and J ends lost 5 bases and 3 bases respectively, with 11 bases between them. CDR3 protein: CASSLFRGYEQYF. The CDR3 region has the DNA TGTGCCAGCAGCCTCTTCCGGGGCTACGAGCAGTACTTC.

The chain combines TRBV10-3 with TRBJ2-1; unclear D gene. Trimming left V 2 bases short and J 5 bases short, with 1 base between. The CDR3 is 11 residues long. From germline, CDR1 is ENHRY and CDR2 SYGVKD. In nucleotides, the CDR3 is TGTGCCATCAGTGAGGACAATGAGCAGTTCTTC. Translation gives CAISEDNEQFF.

This clone has only a few counts. This chain links TRBV4-1 with TRBJ2-7; D might be TRBD1 (6 bases). Germline V lookup: CDR1 MGHRA, CDR2 YSYEKL. The length of the CDR3 is 14 residues. V lost 1 base to trimming and J lost 2 bases, with 9 bases between them. CDR3 protein: CASSQAPGAYEQYF. The DNA for the CDR3 is TGCGCCAGCAGCCAAGCTCCAGGGGCCTACGAGCAGTACTTC.

This chain joins TRBV6-1 and TRBJ2-1; TRBD2 matches 8 bases. This CDR3 region has 15 residues. CDR1 and CDR2 from the germline V gene are MNHNS and SASEGT. V lost 2 bases and J lost 8; bases outside the gene matches: 8. Here the CDR3 reads CASSEPTGGRYEQFF. CDR3 nucleotide sequence: TGTGCCAGCAGTGAACCCACTGGCGGGAGGTATGAGCAGTTCTTC.

The chain is built from TRBV6-5 and TRBJ1-2; D may be TRBD1 (6 bases). The germline V and J ends were trimmed by 5 bases and 0 bases, with 10 bases remaining between them. CDR1 is MNHEY, CDR2 SVGAGI, per germline. The CDR3 has 14 amino acids. The DNA of the CDR3 is TGTGCCAGCAGTCTGGACAGTCCTAACTATGGCTACACCTTC. Translation gives CASSLDSPNYGYTF.

The chain combines TRBV7-6 with TRBJ2-7, with a weak D call TRBD1 (5 bases). The V gene lost 4 bases and the J gene lost 1 base, with 11 bases spanning the gap. Germline V gene lookup returns CDR1 SGHVS and CDR2 FNYEAQ. The CDR3 runs to 14 residues. The CDR3: CASSSRTQSYEQYF. The CDR3 DNA follows: TGTGCCAGCAGCTCCCGGACACAGTCCTACGAGCAGTACTTC.

The chain is built from TRBV10-3 and TRBJ2-3, with 7 bases aligning to TRBD2. The length of the CDR3 is 13 residues. Trimming at V came to 11 bases and at J to 5 bases, leaving 10 bases not matched to a gene. CDR1 is ENHRY and CDR2 is SYGVKD in the germline V gene. The CDR3 reads CAGGRGSGDTQYF. The CDR3, as DNA: TGTGCCGGTGGACGCGGGAGTGGAGATACGCAGTATTTT.

J is TRBJ2-1 and V is TRBV5-4, with 8 bases that match TRBD2. From germline, CDR1 is SGHNT and CDR2 YYREEE (reference sequence). J lost 12 bases, V lost 0 bases, and 8 bases had no gene match. There are 14 residues in the CDR3. The CDR3 DNA reads as TGTGCCAGCAGCTTGGCAGCGGGAGAGATGGGGCAGTTCTTC. This encodes CASSLAAGEMGQFF.

This rearrangement joins TRBV28 to TRBJ1-4; D not certain. CDR1 MDHEN and CDR2 SYDVKM come from the germline V gene. The CDR3 runs to 10 residues. V was shortened by 8 bases and J by 6 bases, with 4 bases between the two germline ends. CDR3 in amino acids: CASRDEKLFF. CDR3 DNA: TGTGCCAGCCGGGATGAAAAACTGTTTTTT. Full variable domain (outside the CDR3, taken from reference TRBV28 and TRBJ1-4): DVKVTQSSRYLVKRTGEKVFLECVQDMDHENMFWYRQDPGLGLRLIYFSYDVKMKEKGDIPEGYSVSREKKERFSLILESASTNQTSMYLCASRDEKLFFGSGTQLSVL.

V gene TRBV2 combines with J gene TRBJ1-6, with TRBD1 identical over 7 bases. With V trimmed by 7 bases and J by 10 bases, 7 bases remained unmatched. CDR1 SNHLY and CDR2 FYNNEI come from the germline V gene. The CDR3 is 13 amino acids. The chain's CDR3 is CASKLGRGSPLHF. For the CDR3, the DNA is TGTGCCAGCAAGCTGGGCAGGGGGTCACCCCTCCACTTT. Based on the CDR3 plus reference TRBV2 and TRBJ1-6, the full variable domain is EPEVTQTPSHQVTQMGQEVILRCVPISNHLYFYWYRQILGQKVEFLVSFYNNEISEKSEIFDDQFSVERPDGSNFTLKIRSTKLEDSAMYFCASKLGRGSPLHFGNGTRLTVT.

The CDR3 DNA reads as TGTGCCAGCAGGCGGAGGACAGGTAGCACAGATACGCAGTATTTT. Its protein product is CASRRRTGSTDTQYF. This chain joins TRBV14 and TRBJ2-3, with TRBD1 matching over 7 bases. This CDR3 contains 15 residues. The germline CDR1 and CDR2 sequences are SGHDN and FVKESK. Trimming cost V 6 bases and J 0 bases; bases outside gene matches: 6. The complete variable domain, with remaining parts taken from reference TRBV14 and TRBJ2-3, reads EAGVTQFPSHSVIEKGQTVTLRCDPISGHDNLYWYRRVMGKEIKFLLHFVKESKQDESGMPNNRFLAERTGGTYSTLKVQPAELEDSGVYFCASRRRTGSTDTQYFGPGTRLTVL.

V usage is TRBV2 and J usage is TRBJ2-1; either TRBD1 or TRBD2 may supply D (5 bases each). The V gene's germline CDR1 is SNHLY and CDR2 FYNNEI. V dropped 2 bases and J dropped 2 bases, with 10 bases sitting between them. There are 15 residues in the CDR3. The CDR3 loop reads CASSELRGPYNEQFF. The CDR3 DNA is TGTGCCAGCAGTGAACTACGGGGACCCTACAATGAGCAGTTCTTC.